This T cell receptor beta chain was identified in a study of T cell repertoires and HLA-DP antigens. Study-level background: Transduced HeLa cells presented HLA-DP to CD4+ T cells. Average DNA input: roughly 230 ng for CD137+CD4+ sorts, 1,000 to 1,500 ng pre-culture.

This clone was picked up one time. What it binds is unknown. The CDR3 covers 16 residues. V trimming: 4 bases; J trimming: 7 bases; junction bases outside the gene matches: 10. Germline V gene sequence: CDR1 MNHNS, CDR2 SASEGT. Some clones are missing from TCRdb's copy, which holds only in-frame ones; the method was immunoSEQ multiplex PCR. Of about 73,000 clones listed, roughly 77% were seen once; the top ten hold roughly 1.4%. This sequence joins TRBV6-1 and TRBJ2-1, with 10 bases fitting TRBD2. This TCR was sampled from a man aged 60 to 69 in good health and CMV-seronegative. The material sequenced was CD4+ T cells from PBMCs. DNA for the CDR3: TGTGCCAGCAGTGGAGAACTAGCGGGGTGGGTAAATGAGCAGTTCTTC. It specifies CASSGELAGWVNEQFF.